The clone carrying this T cell receptor (beta chain) was observed a few times. Antigen unknown. Other DNA sequences in the same sample also yield this CDR3. The CDR3 contains 14 residues. Germline V lookup: CDR1 SGHNT, CDR2 YYREEE (reference sequence). V lost 4 bases and J lost 1; bases outside the gene matches: 3. Cells of the mixed lymphocyte reaction were cocultured at 37 degrees C for over 5 days. Violet Dye was applied to stimulator PBMCs and CFSE to responder PBMCs before a 1:1 mix. Assays captured around 92,000 TCR templates per sample. Profiled with immunoSEQ multiplex PCR; TCRdb holds only in-frame clones, not every one. The data show about 13,000 clones, about two fifths seen once. The data were taken from a study of siplizumab effects on memory and regulatory T cells. Study-wide points: Many proliferating CD4+ or CD8+ clones remained unclassified. Roughly 75-95% of them could not be assigned either a naive or a memory phenotype.

The chain joins TRBV5-4 to TRBJ2-7; the match to TRBD1 covers 9 bases. The sequenced material came from CFSE-low (dividing) CD8+ T cells sorted from an allogeneic mixed lymphocyte reaction. The sequence derives from a human donor in good health; the cells came from an allogeneic mixed lymphocyte reaction. The CDR3 DNA reads as TGTGCCAGCAGCCCCGGGACAGGGTCCTACGAGCAGTACTTC. Translated, it gives CASSPGTGSYEQYF. The full variable domain, completed using reference TRBV5-4 and TRBJ2-7, is ETGVTQSPTHLIKTRGQQVTLRCSSQSGHNTVSWYQQALGQGPQFIFQYYREEENGRGNFPPRFSGLQFPNYSSELNVNALELDDSALYLCASSPGTGSYEQYFGPGTRLTVT.